This TCR beta chain derives from a study of T cells after yellow fever vaccination. About the research overall: SMART-Seq v4 Ultra Low Input prepared libraries from low-cell fractions.

This clonotype has a handful of counts. What it binds is not known. Germline-derived CDR1 and CDR2 are KGHDR and SFDVKD. This CDR3 is built from 20 residues. The V segment lost 5 bases and the J segment 0 bases; nucleotides outside the gene matches: 9. A universal primer site and UMIs were added as TCR cDNA was made by 5'RACE template switching. One entry per CDR3 protein results from TCRdb running MiXCR on the 5' RACE reads. The table includes about 340,000 distinct CDR3 sequences, 8% to 10% detected once. Overall study results and limits: Highly abundant clonotypes carried over from the bulk population could end up in FACS-sorted repertoires as contaminants.

The receptor was isolated from a man younger than 35 who received the YFV17D yellow fever vaccine. The material sequenced was PBMCs, taken on the day of the first yellow fever vaccination. The J gene is TRBJ2-2, the V gene TRBV24-1, with 15 bases identical to TRBD2. The chain's CDR3 is CATSAPPGLAGGPNTGELFF. CDR3 bases: TGTGCCACCAGTGCCCCTCCGGGACTAGCGGGGGGCCCGAACACCGGGGAGCTGTTTTTT.